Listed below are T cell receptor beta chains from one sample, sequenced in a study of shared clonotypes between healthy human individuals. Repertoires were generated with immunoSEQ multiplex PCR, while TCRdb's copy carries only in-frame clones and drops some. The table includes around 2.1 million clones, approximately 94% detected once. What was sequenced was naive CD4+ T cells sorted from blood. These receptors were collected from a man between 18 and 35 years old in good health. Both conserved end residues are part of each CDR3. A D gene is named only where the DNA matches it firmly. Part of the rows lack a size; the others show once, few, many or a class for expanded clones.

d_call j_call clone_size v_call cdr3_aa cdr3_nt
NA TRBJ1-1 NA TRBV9 CASSAKEHRQNTEAFF TGTGCCAGCAGCGCCAAAGAGCATAGACAGAACACTGAAGCTTTCTTT
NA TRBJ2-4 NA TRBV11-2 CASSLRLIAKNIQYF TGTGCCAGCAGCTTGCGGCTTATAGCCAAAAACATTCAGTACTTC
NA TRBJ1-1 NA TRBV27 CASSLSGAGSTEAFF TGTGCCAGCAGTTTATCGGGGGCAGGGTCGACTGAAGCTTTCTTT
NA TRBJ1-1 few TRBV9 CASSVGAGVTEAFF TGTGCCAGCAGCGTAGGGGCAGGGGTAACTGAAGCTTTCTTT
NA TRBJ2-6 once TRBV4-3 CASSQDLWAGANVLTF TGCGCCAGCAGCCAAGATCTGTGGGCTGGGGCCAACGTCCTGACTTTC
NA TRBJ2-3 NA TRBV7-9 CASSLMELATDTQYF TGTGCCAGCAGCTTAATGGAACTCGCAACAGATACGCAGTATTTT
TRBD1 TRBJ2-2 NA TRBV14 CASSRPGQGIGELFF TGTGCCAGCAGTCGTCCGGGACAGGGGATCGGGGAGCTGTTTTTT
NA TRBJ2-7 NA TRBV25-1 CASSDQKSQNEQYF TGTGCCAGCAGTGATCAGAAGTCCCAGAACGAGCAGTACTTC
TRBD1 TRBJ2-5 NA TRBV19 CASSSGTGGQETQYF TGTGCCAGTAGTAGTGGGACAGGGGGCCAAGAGACCCAGTACTTC
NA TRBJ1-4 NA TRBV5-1 CASSLEGDRLNEKLFF TGCGCCAGCAGCTTGGAAGGCGACAGGTTAAATGAAAAACTGTTTTTT
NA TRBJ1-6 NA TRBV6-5 CASSSGNSPLHF TGTGCCAGCAGTTCTGGGAATTCACCCCTCCACTTT
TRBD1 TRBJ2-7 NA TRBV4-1 CASSQEHRDRAEQYF TGCGCCAGCAGCCAAGAGCACCGGGACAGGGCCGAGCAGTACTTC
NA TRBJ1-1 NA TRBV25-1 CASSWGMNTEAFF TGTGCCAGCAGTTGGGGGATGAACACTGAAGCTTTCTTT
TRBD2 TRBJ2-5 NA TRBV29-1 CSEVTSGKETQYF TGCAGCGAGGTCACTAGCGGGAAAGAGACCCAGTACTTC
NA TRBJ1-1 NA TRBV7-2 CASSFGMNTEAFF TGTGCCAGCAGCTTTGGTATGAACACTGAAGCTTTCTTT
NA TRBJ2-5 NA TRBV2 CASSESGVGRETQYF TGTGCCAGCAGTGAGTCGGGGGTCGGTCGAGAGACCCAGTACTTC
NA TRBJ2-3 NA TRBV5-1 CASSLGRDTDTQYF TGCGCCAGCAGCTTGGGCCGGGACACAGATACGCAGTATTTT
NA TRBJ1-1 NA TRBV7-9 CASSLAVVTEAFF TGTGCCAGCAGCTTAGCAGTGGTCACTGAAGCTTTCTTT
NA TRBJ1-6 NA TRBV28 CATRPPLGYNSPLHF TGTGCCACCCGACCCCCTTTAGGCTATAATTCACCCCTCCACTTT
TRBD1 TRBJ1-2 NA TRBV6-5 CASSYSGQVYGYTF TGTGCCAGCAGTTACTCTGGACAGGTCTATGGCTACACCTTC
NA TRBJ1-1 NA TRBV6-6 CASSFLIGGEAFF TGTGCCAGCAGTTTCCTAATAGGGGGTGAAGCTTTCTTT
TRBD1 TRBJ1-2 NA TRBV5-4 CASRMTGGYYGYTF TGTGCCAGCAGAATGACAGGGGGCTACTATGGCTACACCTTC
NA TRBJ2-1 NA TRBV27 CASSPKGALYNEQFF TGTGCCAGCAGTCCTAAAGGCGCCCTCTACAATGAGCAGTTCTTC
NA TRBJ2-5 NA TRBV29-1 CSAGAVTPRETQYF TGCAGCGCCGGGGCAGTTACCCCCCGGGAGACCCAGTACTTC
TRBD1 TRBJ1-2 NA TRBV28 CASSFWTGGYGYTF TGTGCCAGCAGTTTTTGGACAGGCGGCTATGGCTACACCTTC
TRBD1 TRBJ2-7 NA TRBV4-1 CASSRGGQGTYEQYF TGCGCCAGCAGCCGGGGCGGACAGGGGACATACGAGCAGTACTTC
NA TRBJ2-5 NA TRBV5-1 CASSSGQQETQYF TGCGCCAGCAGCTCGGGACAACAAGAGACCCAGTACTTC
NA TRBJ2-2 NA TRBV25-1 CASRAEGSLNTGELFF TGTGCCAGCAGGGCAGAGGGCTCACTAAACACCGGGGAGCTGTTTTTT
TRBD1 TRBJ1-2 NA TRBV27 CASSTTGGEYGYTF TGTGCCAGCAGTACGACAGGGGGCGAATATGGCTACACCTTC
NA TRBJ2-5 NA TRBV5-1 CASRRDSRAETQYF TGCGCCAGCAGACGGGACTCAAGAGCAGAGACCCAGTACTTC
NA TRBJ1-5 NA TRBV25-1 CASSAQGNQPQHF TGTGCCAGCAGTGCCCAGGGCAATCAGCCCCAGCATTTT
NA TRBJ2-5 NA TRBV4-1 CASSQDLEPIQETQYF TGCGCCAGCAGCCAAGATCTGGAACCGATCCAAGAGACCCAGTACTTC
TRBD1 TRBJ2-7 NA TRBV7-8 CASSPQPGTGAYEQYF TGTGCCAGCAGCCCCCAGCCCGGGACAGGGGCCTACGAGCAGTACTTC
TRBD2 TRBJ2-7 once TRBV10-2 CASSPGLAAFF TGCGCCAGTTCCCCGGGACTAGCGGCCTTTTTC
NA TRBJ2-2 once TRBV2 CARAHPPGRNTGELFF TGTGCCAGAGCCCACCCGCCCGGGAGGAACACCGGGGAGCTGTTTTTT
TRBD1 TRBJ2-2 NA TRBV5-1 CASRTGLTNTGELFF TGCGCCAGCAGGACAGGGTTGACGAACACCGGGGAGCTGTTTTTT
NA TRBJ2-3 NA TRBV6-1 CASSALKAGSTDTQYF TGTGCCAGCAGTGCCCTGAAAGCGGGTAGCACAGATACGCAGTATTTT
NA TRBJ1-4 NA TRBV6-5 CATGGSLGNEKLFF TGTGCCACAGGAGGTAGCTTGGGGAATGAAAAACTGTTTTTT
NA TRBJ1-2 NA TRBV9 CASSKGGGGYTF TGTGCCAGCAGCAAAGGGGGTGGTGGCTACACCTTC
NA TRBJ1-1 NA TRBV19 CASSIFGTIMNTEAFF TGTGCCAGTAGTATTTTTGGAACCATTATGAACACTGAAGCTTTCTTT
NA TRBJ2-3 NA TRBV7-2 CASSPYTADTQYF TGTGCCAGCAGCCCCTATACAGCAGATACGCAGTATTTT
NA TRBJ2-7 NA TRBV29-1 CSVEVSSAGAGEQYF TGCAGCGTTGAAGTCTCCTCGGCCGGGGCGGGAGAGCAGTACTTC
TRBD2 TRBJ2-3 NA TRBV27 CASRPLLAEWPTDTQYF TGTGCCAGCAGGCCCTTACTAGCGGAGTGGCCTACAGATACGCAGTATTTT
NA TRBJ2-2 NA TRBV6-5 CASSYSGGNTGELFF TGTGCCAGCAGTTACTCGGGGGGGAACACCGGGGAGCTGTTTTTT
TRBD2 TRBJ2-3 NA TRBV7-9 CASSAGLAGGNTQYF TGTGCCAGCAGCGCAGGACTAGCGGGAGGGAATACGCAGTATTTT
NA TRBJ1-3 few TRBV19 CASSRGPGDTIYF TGTGCCAGTAGTAGAGGCCCAGGGGACACCATATATTTT
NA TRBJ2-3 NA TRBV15 CATAGDFTDTQYF TGTGCCACCGCAGGGGACTTCACAGATACGCAGTATTTT
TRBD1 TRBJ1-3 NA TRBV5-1 CASSSGTGAGNTIYF TGCGCCAGCAGCTCCGGGACAGGGGCTGGAAACACCATATATTTT
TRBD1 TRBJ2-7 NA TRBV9 CASSVDGTGGYEQYF TGTGCCAGCAGCGTAGACGGGACAGGGGGCTACGAGCAGTACTTC